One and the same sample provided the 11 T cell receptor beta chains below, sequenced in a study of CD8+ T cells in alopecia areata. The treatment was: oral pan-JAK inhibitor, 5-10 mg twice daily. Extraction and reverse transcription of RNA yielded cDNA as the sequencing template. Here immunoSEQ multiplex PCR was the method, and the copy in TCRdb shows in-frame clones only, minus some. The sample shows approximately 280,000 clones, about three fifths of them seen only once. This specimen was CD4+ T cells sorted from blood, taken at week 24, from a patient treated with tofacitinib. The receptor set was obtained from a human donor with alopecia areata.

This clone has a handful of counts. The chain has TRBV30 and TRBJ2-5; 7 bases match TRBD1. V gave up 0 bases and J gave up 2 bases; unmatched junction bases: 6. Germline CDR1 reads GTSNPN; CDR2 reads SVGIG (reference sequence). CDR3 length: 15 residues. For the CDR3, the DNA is TGTGCCTGGAGTGTAGCGGCAGGGGGACAAGAGACCCAGTACTTC. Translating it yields CAWSVAAGGQETQYF.

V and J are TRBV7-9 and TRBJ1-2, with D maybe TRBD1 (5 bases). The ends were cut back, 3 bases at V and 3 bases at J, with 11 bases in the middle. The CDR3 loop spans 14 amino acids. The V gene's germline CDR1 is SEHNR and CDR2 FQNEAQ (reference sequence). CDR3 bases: TGTGCCAGCAGCTTCGGCCAGGGAGACTATGGCTACACCTTC. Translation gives CASSFGQGDYGYTF.

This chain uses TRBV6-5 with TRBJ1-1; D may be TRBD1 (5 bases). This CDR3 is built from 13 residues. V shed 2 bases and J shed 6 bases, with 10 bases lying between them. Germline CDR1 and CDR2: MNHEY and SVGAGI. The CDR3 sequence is CASSYGRVSEAFF. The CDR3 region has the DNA TGTGCCAGCAGTTACGGCAGGGTCTCTGAAGCTTTCTTT.

The CDR3 region has the DNA TGCAGTGCTAGGCTGGGAGCCGAGCAGTACTTC. Protein sequence: CSARLGAEQYF. This sequence joins TRBV20-1 and TRBJ2-7, with a tentative D call TRBD2 (5 bases). The V and J ends lost 3 bases and 6 bases respectively, with 9 bases between them. The CDR3 runs to 11 residues. The germline V gene encodes CDR1 DFQATT and CDR2 SNEGSKA (reference sequence).

The CDR3 sequence is CSVEQGNTIYF. The CDR3 DNA follows: TGCAGCGTTGAACAGGGAAACACCATATATTTT. J is TRBJ1-3 and V is TRBV29-1, with D unclear. V shed 2 bases and J shed 4 bases, with 3 bases lying between them. This CDR3 region has 11 residues. Germline CDR1 and CDR2: SQVTM and ANQGSEA.

CDR3 in DNA: TGTGCCAGCAGCCTCTCCTCAGGGTCCGAGCAGTACTTC. Translation gives CASSLSSGSEQYF. The gene calls are TRBV9 and TRBJ2-7; D is possibly TRBD1 (5 bases). This CDR3 has 13 amino acids. Between the trimmed V and J ends, which lost 4 bases and 6 bases, there was a span of 14 bases. Per the germline V gene, CDR1 is SGDLS and CDR2 is YYNGEE.

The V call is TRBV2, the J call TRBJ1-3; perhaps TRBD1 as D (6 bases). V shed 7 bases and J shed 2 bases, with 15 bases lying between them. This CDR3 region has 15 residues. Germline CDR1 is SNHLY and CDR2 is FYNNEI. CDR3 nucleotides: TGTGCCAGCACTCTAAGGGGGGCAGCTGGAAACACCATATATTTT. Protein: CASTLRGAAGNTIYF.

The CDR3 loop reads CASSSTVGTGYYEQYF. The CDR3 coding sequence is TGTGCCAGCAGTTCCACAGTGGGGACAGGGTACTACGAGCAGTACTTC. This chain uses TRBV5-4 with TRBJ2-7, with 9 nucleotides matching TRBD1. The CDR3 covers 16 residues. V dropped 5 bases and J dropped 3; count of bases not matched to a gene: 12. The germline gives CDR1 SGHNT, CDR2 YYREEE (reference sequence).

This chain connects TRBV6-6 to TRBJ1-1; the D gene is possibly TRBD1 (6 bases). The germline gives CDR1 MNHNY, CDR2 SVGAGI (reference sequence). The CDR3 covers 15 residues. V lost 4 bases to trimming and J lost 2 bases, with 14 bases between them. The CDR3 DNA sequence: TGTGCCAGCAGTTGGAAACAGGGTACTAACACTGAAGCTTTCTTT. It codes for CASSWKQGTNTEAFF.

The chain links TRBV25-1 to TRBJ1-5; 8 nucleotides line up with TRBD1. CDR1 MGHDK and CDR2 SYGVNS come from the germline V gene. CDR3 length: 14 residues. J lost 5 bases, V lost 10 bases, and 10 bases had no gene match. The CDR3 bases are TGTGCCACCCTCCCGACAGGGGAGTATCAGCCCCAGCATTTT. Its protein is CATLPTGEYQPQHF.

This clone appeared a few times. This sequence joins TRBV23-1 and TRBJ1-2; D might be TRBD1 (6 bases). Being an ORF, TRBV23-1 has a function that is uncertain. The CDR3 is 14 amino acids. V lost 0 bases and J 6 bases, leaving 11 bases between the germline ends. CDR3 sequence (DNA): TGCGCCAGCAGTCAATCTGAGGGGGAAAATGGCTACACCTTC. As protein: CASSQSEGENGYTF.